The 16 T cell receptor beta chains below were found in one sample sequenced in a study of post-analysis software for immune sequencing data. Prepared libraries of TCR beta cDNA carried unique molecular identifiers. Via MiXCR, TCRdb re-called the PCR reads, giving one row per CDR3 protein. The profile covers about 160,000 distinct CDR3 sequences, with about 37% appearing a single time and 28% taken by the ten largest. The sample in question was blood, obtained after autologous hematopoietic stem cell transplantation. All receptors come from a girl aged 10-17 years with multiple sclerosis.

CDR3 protein: CASSQDPGLVGGELFF. The DNA for the CDR3 is TGTGCCAGCAGCCAAGATCCCGGACTAGTCGGCGGGGAGCTGTTTTTT. The chain employs TRBV4-2 and TRBJ2-2; 7 nucleotides align to TRBD2. The germline gives CDR1 LGHNA, CDR2 YNFKEQ. V trimming: 0 bases; J trimming: 7 bases; junction bases outside the gene matches: 8. This CDR3 region has 16 residues.

This clonotype was seen a few times. The V and J genes are TRBV5-1 and TRBJ2-7; D is possibly TRBD1 (5 bases). The CDR3 covers 15 residues. Germline V gene data show CDR1 as SGHRS and CDR2 as YFSETQ. Between the trimmed V and J ends, which lost 5 bases and 1 base, there was a span of 16 bases. CDR3 in DNA: TGCGCCAGCAGTAATACAGGTGCCGCTTCCTACGAGCAGTACTTC. It encodes CASSNTGAASYEQYF.

This sequence joins TRBV20-1 and TRBJ2-3; D is perhaps TRBD2 (5 bases). The CDR3 extends over 11 amino acids. Germline CDR1 and CDR2: DFQATT and SNEGSKA (reference sequence). V lost 6 bases to trimming and J lost 3 bases, with 7 bases between them. The CDR3 protein is CSAIATDTQYF. The CDR3 nucleotides are TGCAGTGCCATAGCGACAGATACGCAGTATTTT.

The chain is built from TRBV20-1 and TRBJ2-3, with 8 bases fitting TRBD2. Trimming removed 6 bases from V and 0 bases from J; junction bases left unmatched: 8. Germline lookup yields CDR1 DFQATT and CDR2 SNEGSKA (reference sequence). The CDR3 contains 15 residues. CDR3: CSAPFTSGSTDTQYF. The CDR3, as DNA: TGCAGTGCCCCCTTCACTAGCGGAAGCACAGATACGCAGTATTTT.

As to this clonotype: This may stem from a read error, because a much larger clone lies one nucleotide away. The chain employs TRBV6-2 or TRBV6-3 and TRBJ2-7; D gene unclear. The V end lost 4 bases, the J end lost 2 bases, and 6 bases lay between the germline ends. From germline, CDR1 is MNHEY and CDR2 SVGEGT. The CDR3 runs 12 residues. The CDR3 protein is CASSWTAYEQYF. CDR3 DNA sequence: TGTGCCAGCAGTTGGACGGCCTACGAGCAGTACTTC.

In this sample, this clonotype turned up many times. This chain connects TRBV15 to TRBJ2-7, with 9 bases matching TRBD1. Germline lookup yields CDR1 LNHNV and CDR2 YYDKDF (reference sequence). Trimming cost V 6 bases and J 0 bases; bases outside gene matches: 3. The CDR3 contains 14 residues. The CDR3 sequence: CATRGTGSSYEQYF. The CDR3, as DNA: TGTGCCACCAGAGGGACAGGGTCCTCCTACGAGCAGTACTTC.

The chain combines TRBV6-1 with TRBJ1-5; D possibly corresponds to TRBD1 (6 bases). Looked up from germline, CDR1 is MNHNS and CDR2 is SASEGT. The length of the CDR3 is 16 residues. V shed 3 bases and J shed 2 bases, with 14 bases lying between them. The CDR3 region is CASSDRGRIGNQPQHF. In DNA, the CDR3 is TGTGCCAGCAGTGACCGGGGGCGAATCGGCAATCAGCCCCAGCATTTT.

This clonotype occurred once. The gene calls are TRBV27 and TRBJ1-2; D is ambiguous. The CDR3 is made up of 14 amino acids. Germline CDR1 is MNHEY and CDR2 is SMNVEV (reference sequence). Trimming cost V 2 bases and J 1 base, with 8 bases left between them. CDR3 DNA sequence: TGTGCCAGCAGTTTAAACAGCTTTAACTATGGCTACACCTTC. It encodes CASSLNSFNYGYTF.

The V gene is TRBV7-8, the J gene TRBJ2-7; the D gene is possibly TRBD1 (8 bases). The CDR3 loop spans 15 amino acids. Germline loops: CDR1 SGHVS, CDR2 FQNEAQ. Trimming pared 6 bases from V and 1 base from J, leaving 16 bases between. CDR3 amino acids: CASSGQGGFSYEQYF. The CDR3 DNA reads as TGTGCCAGCAGTGGACAGGGAGGGTTTTCCTACGAGCAGTACTTC.

For this clonotype: One base away lies a much larger clone, so this may be a sequencing read error. The chain joins TRBV13 to TRBJ2-1, with TRBD2 identical over 12 bases. V was pared by 4 bases and J by 3 bases, with 7 bases of the junction left unmatched. Germline assignment: CDR1 PRHDT and CDR2 FYEKMQ (reference sequence). This CDR3 contains 17 residues. CDR3 sequence (DNA): TGTGCCAGCAGCTCTGAAGCTAGCGGGAGGGACTACAATGAGCAGTTCTTC. Protein sequence: CASSSEASGRDYNEQFF.

This chain connects TRBV5-5 to TRBJ1-5; tentatively, D is TRBD1 (6 bases). Trimming shortened V by 1 base and J by 1 base, and 12 bases separated the two germline ends. Germline CDR1 is SGHKS and CDR2 is YYEKEE (reference sequence). The CDR3 length is 16 residues. The CDR3 region has the DNA TGTGCCAGCAGCTTGAGGGGGGATAGAAGCAATCAGCCCCAGCATTTT. Translation gives CASSLRGDRSNQPQHF.

This clonotype was counted a few times. The J gene is TRBJ2-5, the V gene TRBV5-4; 14 nucleotides agree with TRBD2. This CDR3 has 15 amino acids. V was clipped by 4 bases and J by 4 bases; unmatched bases: 3. Germline loops: CDR1 SGHNT, CDR2 YYREEE (reference sequence). The CDR3 reads CASSRLAGGPETQYF. CDR3 nucleotides: TGTGCCAGCAGCCGACTAGCGGGAGGGCCAGAGACCCAGTACTTC.

This clonotype was counted only a few times. This rearrangement joins TRBV20-1 to TRBJ2-3; 8 bases align to TRBD2. The V segment lost 5 bases and the J segment 2 bases; nucleotides outside the gene matches: 12. This CDR3 region has 16 residues. CDR1 and CDR2 from the germline V gene are DFQATT and SNEGSKA (reference sequence). The CDR3 DNA is TGCAGTGCTCCTTCAACCTTAGCGGGGTACACAGATACGCAGTATTTT. Amino acids: CSAPSTLAGYTDTQYF.

V usage is TRBV11-3 and J usage is TRBJ1-2, with D possibly matching TRBD1 (6 bases). Germline CDR1 and CDR2: SGHNT and YENEEA. The CDR3 has 16 amino acids. Between the trimmed V and J ends, which lost 0 bases and 3 bases, there was a span of 14 bases. The CDR3 sequence: CASSLEGRAGDYGYTF. The CDR3 DNA is TGTGCCAGCAGCTTAGAGGGCAGGGCAGGGGACTATGGCTACACCTTC. The whole variable domain, remainder taken from reference TRBV11-3 and TRBJ1-2, is EAGVVQSPRYKIIEKKQPVAFWCNPISGHNTLYWYLQNLGQGPELLIRYENEEAVDDSQLPKDRFSAERLKGVDSTLKIQPAELGDSAVYLCASSLEGRAGDYGYTFGSGTRLTVV.

This clonotype was recorded many times. This sequence joins TRBV20-1 and TRBJ2-7; D is possibly TRBD2 (6 bases). Trimming left V 3 bases short and J 4 bases short, with 13 bases between. The CDR3 is 13 residues long. CDR1 DFQATT and CDR2 SNEGSKA come from the germline V gene (reference sequence). CDR3 sequence: CSASGSSIYEQYF. The CDR3 DNA sequence: TGCAGTGCTAGCGGGAGTAGTATTTACGAGCAGTACTTC.

The CDR3 region has the DNA TGTGCCACCAGCTCCCGTCGCCTGGATACGCAGTATTTT. Protein product: CATSSRRLDTQYF. The V call is TRBV15, the J call TRBJ2-3; D uncertain. CDR1 LNHNV and CDR2 YYDKDF come from the germline V gene (reference sequence). The CDR3 totals 13 residues. The V end lost 5 bases, the J end lost 6 bases, and 12 bases lay between the germline ends. Looking up the rest from reference TRBV15 and TRBJ2-3 gives the full variable domain: DAMVIQNPRYQVTQFGKPVTLSCSQTLNHNVMYWYQQKSSQAPKLLFHYYDKDFNNEADTPDNFQSRRPNTSFCFLDIRSPGLGDTAMYLCATSSRRLDTQYFGPGTRLTVL.